The 32 T cell receptor beta chains reported below all come from one sample, sequenced in a study of CD8 T cells in Susac syndrome (dated by TCRdb to the late 2010s). Library preparation employed the immunoSEQ multiplex PCR assay. RNA was extracted using the RNeasy kit, and about 0.5 to 1 microgram was reverse transcribed with random hexamers. The public reads were reanalyzed by TCRdb: fastp trimming at Q25, MiXCR alignment, in-frame beta chains only. Rows are unified per CDR3 protein, each entry keeping the most common DNA and genes. The sample has around 140,000 distinct CDR3 sequences on record, roughly 76% of them singletons. The ten largest account for 0.45% to 0.6% of the sample. Input material: CD8+ T cells from PBMCs. Receptors were obtained from a human donor with multiple sclerosis.

As to this clonotype: At one of its ends the junction is not consistent with the germline gene, which may arise from a read error. This chain links TRBV7-9 with TRBJ2-5, with D unclear. There are 13 residues in the CDR3. Germline-derived CDR1 and CDR2 are SEHNR and FQNEAQ (reference sequence). In DNA form, the CDR3 reads TGTGCCAGCAACCCGGGTCGCCAAGGGACCCAGTACTTC. It is translated as CASNPGRQGTQYF.

This rearrangement joins TRBV7-9 to TRBJ1-6; 8 nucleotides agree with TRBD1. In germline, CDR1 is SEHNR, CDR2 FQNEAQ (reference sequence). The CDR3 is made up of 15 amino acids. V dropped 6 bases and J dropped 8; count of bases not matched to a gene: 9. The CDR3 loop reads CASSPETGEDSPLHF. The CDR3 DNA follows: TGTGCCAGCAGTCCAGAGACAGGGGAGGATTCACCCCTCCACTTT.

The genes are TRBV7-3 and TRBJ2-1, with D unclear. The germline V gene has CDR1 SGHTA and CDR2 FQGTGA. This CDR3 has 15 residues. Between the trimmed V and J ends, which lost 1 base and 10 bases, there was a span of 17 bases. CDR3: CASSLRPGDGREQFF. Written as DNA, the CDR3 is TGTGCCAGCAGCTTAAGGCCCGGTGACGGCAGAGAGCAGTTCTTC.

V and J are TRBV20-1 and TRBJ2-2, with D perhaps TRBD2 (5 bases). The V gene's germline CDR1 is DFQATT and CDR2 SNEGSKA (reference sequence). The CDR3 has 16 residues. V lost 2 bases to trimming and J lost 0 bases, with 13 bases between them. The CDR3 is CSARRSGLANTGELFF. In DNA, the CDR3 is TGCAGTGCTAGACGCAGCGGTCTTGCGAACACCGGGGAGCTGTTTTTT.

This clonotype was found a few times. The chain couples TRBV6-2 or TRBV6-3 to TRBJ1-1, with D unresolved. The CDR3 runs 11 residues. The germline V gene encodes CDR1 MNHEY and CDR2 SVGEGT. V was clipped by 2 bases and J by 10 bases, with 8 bases between them. The CDR3: CASSYGLRAFF. The DNA of the CDR3 is TGTGCCAGCAGTTACGGGCTGAGAGCTTTCTTT.

The chain recombines TRBV4-1 with TRBJ1-4, with D possibly matching TRBD1 (5 bases). V lost 0 bases, J lost 2 bases, and 13 bases lay in between. CDR1 and CDR2 (germline): MGHRA, YSYEKL. This CDR3 has 17 amino acids. CDR3 DNA sequence: TGCGCCAGCAGCCAAGATGGGGCGCTTGGGACTAATGAAAAACTGTTTTTT. It translates to CASSQDGALGTNEKLFF.

The chain links TRBV2 to TRBJ1-1; 7 positions agree with TRBD1. CDR3 size: 13 residues. In germline, CDR1 is SNHLY, CDR2 FYNNEI. Trimming at V came to 5 bases and at J to 6 bases, leaving 6 bases not matched to a gene. The CDR3 DNA sequence: TGTGCCAGCAGTACAGGGGAAGGGGCTGAAGCTTTCTTT. The encoded protein is CASSTGEGAEAFF.

V usage is TRBV20-1 and J usage is TRBJ1-2, with a tentative D call TRBD1 (5 bases). Germline V CDR1 and CDR2: DFQATT, SNEGSKA (reference sequence). Trimming pared 6 bases from V and 4 bases from J, leaving 15 bases between. CDR3 size: 13 residues. The CDR3 sequence: CSAKDSLSYGYTF. The CDR3, as DNA: TGCAGTGCCAAAGACAGTCTGTCCTATGGCTACACCTTC.

The chain has TRBV29-1 and TRBJ2-1; no clear D gene. The V and J ends lost 3 bases and 8 bases respectively, with 14 bases between them. Germline V gene sequence: CDR1 SQVTM, CDR2 ANQGSEA. The CDR3 runs 13 residues. The CDR3 protein is CSVELNWGDEQFF. CDR3 DNA sequence: TGCAGCGTTGAGTTAAATTGGGGTGATGAGCAGTTCTTC.

V and J are TRBV4-1 and TRBJ1-2; D unresolved. V gave up 4 bases and J gave up 1 base, with 7 bases separating them. Germline V gene sequence: CDR1 MGHRA, CDR2 YSYEKL. CDR3 size: 13 residues. The DNA for the CDR3 is TGCGCCAGCAGCCCTGGACTTAACTATGGCTACACCTTC. Amino acids: CASSPGLNYGYTF.

The chain uses TRBV19 and TRBJ2-2; TRBD2 aligns across 8 bases. The J segment lost 6 bases and the V segment lost 3 bases, leaving 6 bases of the junction unmatched. This CDR3 spans 15 amino acids. Germline loops: CDR1 LNHDA, CDR2 SQIVND (reference sequence). This CDR3 reads CASSIIAGSPGELFF. The CDR3 region has the DNA TGTGCCAGTAGTATTATAGCGGGGAGTCCCGGGGAGCTGTTTTTT.

V and J are TRBV7-9 and TRBJ2-1; TRBD1 or TRBD2 may be the D gene (5 bases each). V was shortened by 5 bases and J by 5 bases, with 19 bases between the two germline ends. CDR1 and CDR2 (germline): SEHNR, FQNEAQ (reference sequence). The CDR3 runs to 16 residues. The CDR3 protein is CASSPAMGTVDNEQFF. CDR3 nucleotides: TGTGCCAGCAGCCCTGCCATGGGGACGGTTGACAATGAGCAGTTCTTC.

V gene TRBV3-1 combines with J gene TRBJ2-1; D ambiguous. From germline, CDR1 is LGHDT and CDR2 YNNKEL (reference sequence). Deletions cut 1 base from V and 7 bases from J, with 11 bases between. This CDR3 contains 14 residues. CDR3 DNA sequence: TGTGCCAGCAGCCAAGTTACCTCGCCTAATGAGCAGTTCTTC. Translated, it gives CASSQVTSPNEQFF.

The genes are TRBV4-1 and TRBJ1-1, with unresolved D. Trimming stripped 1 base from V and 6 bases from J, with 9 bases between. Germline lookup yields CDR1 MGHRA and CDR2 YSYEKL. The CDR3 extends over 13 amino acids. The CDR3 coding sequence is TGCGCCAGCAGCCAAGCCCCGGGCTCTGAAGCTTTCTTT. Residues: CASSQAPGSEAFF.

The genes are TRBV7-9 and TRBJ2-7; D not resolved. The V gene lost 4 bases and the J gene lost 4 bases, with 20 bases spanning the gap. The length of the CDR3 is 16 residues. Germline V CDR1 and CDR2: SEHNR, FQNEAQ (reference sequence). CDR3 in amino acids: CASSSPTQVAGYEQYV. The CDR3 coding sequence is TGTGCCAGCAGCTCCCCCACACAAGTAGCTGGGTACGAGCAGTACGTC.

Only a few counts were recorded for this clonotype. The chain is built from TRBV7-8 and TRBJ1-2; unclear D gene. Germline assignment: CDR1 SGHVS and CDR2 FQNEAQ. CDR3 length: 13 residues. V lost 2 bases and J 4 bases, leaving 8 bases between the germline ends. CDR3 amino acids: CASSLHAFYGYTF. DNA of the CDR3: TGTGCCAGCAGCTTACATGCGTTCTATGGCTACACCTTC.

The chain employs TRBV5-6 and TRBJ1-6; no clear D. The CDR3 is 12 residues long. The germline V gene encodes CDR1 SGHDT and CDR2 YYEEEE. The V end lost 0 bases, the J end lost 12 bases, and 7 bases lay between the germline ends. The DNA of the CDR3 is TGTGCCAGCAGCTTGGATGCACAACCCCTCCACTTT. As protein: CASSLDAQPLHF.

As DNA, the CDR3 is TGTGCCAGCAGCTGGGGGGAGGGCAATGAGCAGTTCTTC. Residues: CASSWGEGNEQFF. The rearrangement uses TRBV12-3 or TRBV12-4 and TRBJ2-1, with 7 bases fitting TRBD2. V trimming: 6 bases; J trimming: 6 bases; junction bases outside the gene matches: 5. This CDR3 comprises 13 residues.

The chain employs TRBV2 and TRBJ2-5; D is possibly TRBD1 (5 bases). This CDR3 contains 13 residues. Per the germline V gene, CDR1 is SNHLY and CDR2 is FYNNEI. V shed 1 base and J shed 5 bases, with 8 bases lying between them. CDR3 residues: CASSEGAGETQYF. CDR3 DNA sequence: TGTGCCAGCAGTGAAGGAGCAGGGGAGACCCAGTACTTC. Full variable domain (missing parts from reference TRBV2 and TRBJ2-5): EPEVTQTPSHQVTQMGQEVILRCVPISNHLYFYWYRQILGQKVEFLVSFYNNEISEKSEIFDDQFSVERPDGSNFTLKIRSTKLEDSAMYFCASSEGAGETQYFGPGTRLLVL.

This chain links TRBV19 with TRBJ1-1; a possible D gene is TRBD1 (6 bases). Germline V gives CDR1 LNHDA, CDR2 SQIVND (reference sequence). The ends were cut back, 5 bases at V and 4 bases at J, with 8 bases in the middle. This CDR3 has 12 amino acids. The CDR3 loop is CASSSGVTEAFF. As DNA, the CDR3 is TGTGCCAGTAGTTCAGGGGTCACTGAAGCTTTCTTT. The full variable domain, rest sourced from reference TRBV19 and TRBJ1-1, is DGGITQSPKYLFRKEGQNVTLSCEQNLNHDAMYWYRQDPGQGLRLIYYSQIVNDFQKGDIAEGYSVSREKKESFPLTVTSAQKNPTAFYLCASSSGVTEAFFGQGTRLTVV.

CDR3 nucleotide sequence: TGTGCCAGCAGTTTGGGGACTAGCGGCTCCTACGAGCAGTACGTC. It encodes CASSLGTSGSYEQYV. The rearrangement joins TRBV28 to TRBJ2-7; 11 bases line up with TRBD2. CDR1 is MDHEN and CDR2 is SYDVKM in the germline V gene. The junction had 1 base not matched to a gene; V was cut back by 3 bases and J by 0 bases. The CDR3 runs to 15 residues.

This rearrangement joins TRBV29-1 to TRBJ1-1; D unresolved. The CDR3 is made up of 14 amino acids. V was cut by 4 bases and J by 3 bases, with 15 bases left in between. Germline V CDR1 and CDR2: SQVTM, ANQGSEA. CDR3 DNA: TGCAGCGTTGTCCCATTCGTGAGGGACACTGAAGCTTTCTTT. This sequence encodes CSVVPFVRDTEAFF.

J is TRBJ1-4 and V is TRBV27; D is unresolved. The CDR3 contains 12 residues. Trimming removed 10 bases from V and 4 bases from J, with 10 bases in between. Germline V CDR1 and CDR2: MNHEY, SMNVEV (reference sequence). The CDR3 loop reads CATKKYNEKLFF. For the CDR3, the DNA is TGTGCCACCAAGAAATATAATGAAAAACTGTTTTTT.

V and J are TRBV29-1 and TRBJ2-7; D remains unclear. Germline values: CDR1 SQVTM, CDR2 ANQGSEA. The CDR3 length is 12 residues. The CDR3 DNA is TGCAGTGCCACAACCAGCTCCTACGAGCAGTACGTC. Encoded protein: CSATTSSYEQYV.

This CDR3 reads CSVQGQGGVTEAFF. The CDR3 region has the DNA TGCAGCGTGCAAGGACAGGGTGGAGTGACTGAAGCTTTCTTT. The chain couples TRBV29-1 to TRBJ1-1, with 8 bases identical to TRBD1. J was trimmed by 5 bases and V by 6 bases; bases with no gene match: 11. The CDR3 has 14 residues. Germline V gene data show CDR1 as SQVTM and CDR2 as ANQGSEA.

Points on this clonotype: A clone one base away is much larger, so this may be a read error. CDR3 sequence reads: CASSQDPTGTAEKLFF. The CDR3 coding sequence is TGTGCCAGCAGCCAAGATCCCACAGGGACTGCTGAAAAACTGTTTTTT. This chain links TRBV4-2 with TRBJ1-4, with D tentatively TRBD1 (6 bases). With 0 bases removed from V and 7 bases from J, the gap between germline ends came to 15 bases. Germline values: CDR1 LGHNA, CDR2 YNFKEQ. The CDR3 has 16 amino acids.

The chain has TRBV11-2 and TRBJ2-2; 12 bases are a match to TRBD2. The junction had 5 bases not matched to a gene; V was cut back by 5 bases and J by 4 bases. There are 16 residues in the CDR3. CDR1 SGHAT and CDR2 FQNNGV come from the germline V gene. DNA for the CDR3: TGTGCCAGCAGCCCTAGACTAGCGGGAGTCACCGGGGAGCTGTTTTTT. Translating gives CASSPRLAGVTGELFF.

The chain links TRBV27 to TRBJ2-7, with a possible D match to TRBD1 (5 bases). V lost 6 bases, J lost 2 bases, and 11 bases lay in between. The CDR3 length is 13 residues. Germline CDR1 is MNHEY and CDR2 is SMNVEV (reference sequence). This CDR3 reads CASSRTGPYEQYF. Here the CDR3 DNA reads TGTGCCAGCAGCCGTACAGGTCCCTACGAGCAGTACTTC.

The chain combines TRBV27 with TRBJ1-2; TRBD1 might be the D (5 bases). V was shortened by 0 bases and J by 3 bases, with 11 bases between the two germline ends. This CDR3 has 15 residues. CDR1 MNHEY and CDR2 SMNVEV come from the germline V gene (reference sequence). CDR3 in amino acids: CASSLSPDIHYGYTF. The DNA for the CDR3 is TGTGCCAGCAGTTTATCCCCGGACATCCACTATGGCTACACCTTC.

J is TRBJ2-3 and V is TRBV21-1; TRBD1 is the table's D call and was not checked against the DNA. TRBV21-1 is a known pseudogene. The CDR3 is 15 amino acids. For the CDR3, the DNA is TGTGCCAGCAATTTCGGACAGAGTAACACAGATACGCAGTATTTT. Translation: CASNFGQSNTDTQYF.

The V gene is TRBV9, the J gene TRBJ2-1; D is possibly TRBD2 (5 bases). V was cut by 4 bases and J by 0 bases, with 20 bases left in between. In germline, CDR1 is SGDLS, CDR2 YYNGEE. The CDR3 is 18 residues long. The CDR3 is CASSPSPPRASSYNEQFF. DNA of the CDR3: TGTGCCAGCAGCCCCTCCCCACCGCGGGCAAGCTCCTACAATGAGCAGTTCTTC. The full variable domain, with the rest looked up from reference TRBV9 and TRBJ2-1, is DSGVTQTPKHLITATGQRVTLRCSPRSGDLSVYWYQQSLDQGLQFLIQYYNGEERAKGNILERFSAQQFPDLHSELNLSSLELGDSALYFCASSPSPPRASSYNEQFFGPGTRLTVL.

The gene calls are TRBV12-3 or TRBV12-4 and TRBJ2-6, with no clear D. With 4 bases removed from V and 0 bases from J, the gap between germline ends came to 22 bases. The CDR3 spans 20 residues. The CDR3: CASSSTPGRAPTSGANVLTF. CDR3 nucleotides: TGTGCCAGCAGTTCTACCCCTGGTCGGGCGCCGACCTCTGGGGCCAACGTCCTGACTTTC.